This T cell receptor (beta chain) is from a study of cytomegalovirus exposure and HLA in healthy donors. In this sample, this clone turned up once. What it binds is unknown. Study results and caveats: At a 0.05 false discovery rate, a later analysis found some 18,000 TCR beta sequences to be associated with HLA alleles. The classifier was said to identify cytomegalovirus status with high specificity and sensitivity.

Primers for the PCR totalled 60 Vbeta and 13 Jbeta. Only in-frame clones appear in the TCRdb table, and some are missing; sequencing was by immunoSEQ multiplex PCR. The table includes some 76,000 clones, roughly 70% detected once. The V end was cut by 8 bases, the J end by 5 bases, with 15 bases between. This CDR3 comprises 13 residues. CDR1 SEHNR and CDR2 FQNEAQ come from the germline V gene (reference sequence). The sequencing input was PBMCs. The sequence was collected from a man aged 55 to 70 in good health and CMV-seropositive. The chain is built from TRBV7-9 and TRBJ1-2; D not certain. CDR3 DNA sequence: TGTGCCAGCGGCGACGTCATGGAGTATGGCTACACCTTC. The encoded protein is CASGDVMEYGYTF.